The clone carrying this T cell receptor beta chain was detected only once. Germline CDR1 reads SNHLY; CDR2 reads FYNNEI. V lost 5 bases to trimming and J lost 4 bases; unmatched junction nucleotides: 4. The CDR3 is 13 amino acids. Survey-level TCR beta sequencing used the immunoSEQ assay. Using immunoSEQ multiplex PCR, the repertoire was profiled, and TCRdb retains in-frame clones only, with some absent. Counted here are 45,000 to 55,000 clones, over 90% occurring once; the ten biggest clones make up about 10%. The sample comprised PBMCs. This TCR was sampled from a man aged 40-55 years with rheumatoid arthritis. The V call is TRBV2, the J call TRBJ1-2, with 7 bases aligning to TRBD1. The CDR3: CASSWDSLYGYTF. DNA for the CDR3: TGTGCCAGCAGTTGGGACAGCCTCTATGGCTACACCTTC. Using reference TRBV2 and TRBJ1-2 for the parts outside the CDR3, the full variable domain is EPEVTQTPSHQVTQMGQEVILRCVPISNHLYFYWYRQILGQKVEFLVSFYNNEISEKSEIFDDQFSVERPDGSNFTLKIRSTKLEDSAMYFCASSWDSLYGYTFGSGTRLTVV.